Below, 30 T cell receptor beta chains from the same sample are listed, as sequenced in a study of T cell responses to AZD1222 COVID-19 vaccine. Produced via immunoSEQ multiplex PCR; TCRdb's table is partial and in-frame only. The data show about 130,000 clones, approximately 92% seen once. The input for sequencing was peripheral blood, taken 28 days after the second AZD1222 dose. The receptors come from an adult who received the AZD1222 COVID-19 vaccine.

This sequence joins TRBV4-1 and TRBJ2-3, with D perhaps given as TRBD1 or TRBD2 (6 bases each). Germline V gene data show CDR1 as MGHRA and CDR2 as YSYEKL. The CDR3 is 17 residues long. V was clipped by 0 bases and J by 2 bases, with 15 bases between them. In DNA form, the CDR3 reads TGCGCCAGCAGCCAAGAAAGGAGGGGGGCCACCACAGATACGCAGTATTTT. It encodes CASSQERRGATTDTQYF.

The V call is TRBV19, the J call TRBJ2-1; D is tentatively TRBD1 or TRBD2 (6 bases each). CDR3 length: 16 residues. Germline CDR1 LNHDA, CDR2 SQIVND (reference sequence). The CDR3 is CATRGAARDYYNEQFF. CDR3 coding DNA: TGTGCTACTAGGGGGGCGGCCCGCGATTACTACAATGAGCAGTTCTTC.

The chain uses TRBV7-2 and TRBJ1-2; D gene unclear. Trimming removed 7 bases from V and 1 base from J, with 13 bases in between. This CDR3 spans 14 amino acids. Germline values: CDR1 SGHTA, CDR2 FQGNSA. The CDR3 DNA sequence: TGTGCCAGCAACCCCGGGCACTATAACTATGGCTACACCTTC. Protein sequence: CASNPGHYNYGYTF.

The chain carries TRBV6-1 and TRBJ1-1, with 8 bases fitting TRBD1. Germline values: CDR1 MNHNS, CDR2 SASEGT. J was trimmed by 3 bases and V by 2 bases; bases with no gene match: 14. The CDR3 runs to 18 residues. The CDR3 region has the DNA TGTGCCAGCAGTGAACGGAACACAGGGGGTTATTTGTACACTGAAGCTTTCTTT. Translating it yields CASSERNTGGYLYTEAFF.

CDR3 amino acids: CASGQFRRTGDGYTF. CDR3 coding DNA: TGTGCCAGCGGACAGTTTCGTAGGACAGGGGATGGCTACACCTTC. The chain recombines TRBV6-6 with TRBJ1-2; TRBD1 matches at 9 bases. Germline assignment: CDR1 MNHNY and CDR2 SVGAGI (reference sequence). The CDR3 extends over 15 amino acids. V shed 8 bases and J 6 bases; nucleotides not matched to a gene: 13.

CDR3: CASSPWTGEAFF. The CDR3 DNA reads TGTGCCAGCAGTCCGTGGACGGGGGAAGCTTTCTTT. The chain has TRBV6-5 and TRBJ1-1; D uncertain. Deletions cut 5 bases from V and 8 bases from J, with 12 bases between. Germline CDR1 is MNHEY and CDR2 is SVGAGI. CDR3 size: 12 residues.

The chain couples TRBV5-1 to TRBJ1-5; D not certain. The V gene's germline CDR1 is SGHRS and CDR2 YFSETQ. This CDR3 has 15 residues. V was cut by 0 bases and J by 1 base, with 8 bases left in between. DNA of the CDR3: TGCGCCAGCAGCTTGGCCGGGCAGAGCAATCAGCCCCAGCATTTT. Encoded protein: CASSLAGQSNQPQHF.

The chain joins TRBV5-1 to TRBJ2-7; unclear D gene. CDR1 is SGHRS and CDR2 is YFSETQ in the germline V gene. V dropped 0 bases and J dropped 0 bases, with 10 bases sitting between them. This CDR3 has 15 residues. The CDR3 sequence is CASSLGRSSSYEQYV. The CDR3 coding sequence is TGCGCCAGCAGCTTGGGCAGGTCGAGCTCCTACGAGCAGTACGTC.

The chain links TRBV7-2 to TRBJ2-5; tentative D call: TRBD2 (5 bases). The CDR3 length is 14 residues. Trimming left V 5 bases short and J 5 bases short, with 15 bases between. Germline values: CDR1 SGHTA, CDR2 FQGNSA. The CDR3, as DNA: TGTGCCAGCAGCCCTGACTACTCCGCCGAGACCCAGTACTTC. Translated, it gives CASSPDYSAETQYF.

The V and J genes are TRBV9 and TRBJ2-1; the D gene is possibly TRBD2 (6 bases). The CDR3 is made up of 17 amino acids. V lost 2 bases and J lost 0, with 15 bases in between. Germline values: CDR1 SGDLS, CDR2 YYNGEE. The CDR3 loop reads CASSVEGYLSSYNEQFF. As DNA, the CDR3 is TGTGCCAGCAGCGTGGAGGGCTACTTAAGCTCCTACAATGAGCAGTTCTTC.

The chain couples TRBV2 to TRBJ1-5; 7 bases align to TRBD1. CDR1 is SNHLY and CDR2 is FYNNEI in the germline V gene. Trimming cost V 6 bases and J 4 bases; bases outside gene matches: 3. The CDR3 has 13 residues. The CDR3 DNA reads TGTGCCAGCAGGGGGACAGAAAATCAGCCCCAGCATTTT. It is translated as CASRGTENQPQHF.

The chain links TRBV4-1 to TRBJ2-7, with D maybe TRBD2 (5 bases). CDR3 length: 15 amino acids. Trimming removed 3 bases from V and 3 bases from J, with 15 bases in between. Germline CDR1 is MGHRA and CDR2 is YSYEKL. CDR3 bases: TGCGCCAGCAGCCAGGTCAGTCAGAGGGACTACGAGCAGTACGTC. Its translation is CASSQVSQRDYEQYV.

The chain uses TRBV27 and TRBJ2-7; possible D gene TRBD2, 7 bases. The CDR3 spans 14 residues. CDR1 is MNHEY, CDR2 SMNVEV, per germline (reference sequence). V was shortened by 6 bases and J by 4 bases, with 16 bases between the two germline ends. The CDR3 reads CASSPTRGAYEQYV. Written as DNA, the CDR3 is TGTGCCAGCAGCCCTACACGGGGGGCTTACGAGCAGTACGTC.

This sequence joins TRBV19 and TRBJ1-1, with 8 bases lining up with TRBD1. The junction had 8 bases not matched to a gene; V was cut back by 4 bases and J by 4 bases. The CDR3 has 15 amino acids. Looked up from germline, CDR1 is LNHDA and CDR2 is SQIVND (reference sequence). Here the CDR3 DNA reads TGTGCCAGTAGTACCACAGGGGGTTCGGGCACTGAAGCTTTCTTT. Protein product: CASSTTGGSGTEAFF.

The chain uses TRBV6-5 and TRBJ1-4; 8 bases are shared with TRBD1. CDR1 is MNHEY and CDR2 is SVGAGI in the germline V gene. V lost 6 bases and J lost 7; bases outside the gene matches: 7. This CDR3 comprises 14 residues. The chain's CDR3 is CASRIRTGTEKLFF. The CDR3 region has the DNA TGTGCCAGCAGGATCCGGACAGGGACTGAAAAACTGTTTTTT.

CDR3 DNA: TGTGCCAGCAGCGGTATCCGGGACAGGGGTTACAATGAGCAGTTCTTC. It codes for CASSGIRDRGYNEQFF. This chain joins TRBV9 and TRBJ2-1, with 10 bases aligning to TRBD1. The V and J ends lost 3 bases and 4 bases, in that order; junction bases with no gene match: 7. The CDR3 runs to 16 residues. Germline CDR1 is SGDLS and CDR2 is YYNGEE. Together with reference TRBV9 and TRBJ2-1, the CDR3 gives the full variable domain: DSGVTQTPKHLITATGQRVTLRCSPRSGDLSVYWYQQSLDQGLQFLIQYYNGEERAKGNILERFSAQQFPDLHSELNLSSLELGDSALYFCASSGIRDRGYNEQFFGPGTRLTVL.

This clone was picked up one time. The chain uses TRBV5-1 and TRBJ1-4; TRBD1 aligns across 7 bases. V trimming: 4 bases; J trimming: 5 bases; junction bases outside the gene matches: 8. The CDR3 consists of 15 residues. Germline lookup yields CDR1 SGHRS and CDR2 YFSETQ. The CDR3 DNA sequence: TGCGCCAGCAGCGAGACAGGGCTATCCAATGAAAAACTGTTTTTT. Translating gives CASSETGLSNEKLFF. Together with reference TRBV5-1 and TRBJ1-4, the CDR3 gives the full variable domain: KAGVTQTPRYLIKTRGQQVTLSCSPISGHRSVSWYQQTPGQGLQFLFEYFSETQRNKGNFPGRFSGRQFSNSRSEMNVSTLELGDSALYLCASSETGLSNEKLFFGSGTQLSVL.

This clone was seen once. This chain connects TRBV5-4 to TRBJ2-1, with 10 bases aligning to TRBD2. The CDR3 extends over 17 amino acids. Germline CDR1 reads SGHNT; CDR2 reads YYREEE (reference sequence). Trimming removed 0 bases from V and 4 bases from J; junction bases left unmatched: 7. Written as DNA, the CDR3 is TGTGCCAGCAGCTTGGACTTACTAGCGGGAACGTACAATGAGCAGTTCTTC. As protein: CASSLDLLAGTYNEQFF.

In this sample, this clone turned up once. The V and J genes are TRBV5-4 and TRBJ1-4, with D unresolved. This CDR3 region has 16 residues. Trimming took 3 bases from V and 3 from J, leaving 15 bases between them. The germline gives CDR1 SGHNT, CDR2 YYREEE (reference sequence). The chain's CDR3 is CASSSAQGKANEKLFF. The CDR3 DNA follows: TGTGCCAGCAGCTCAGCTCAAGGGAAGGCTAATGAAAAACTGTTTTTT.

V usage is TRBV12-3 or TRBV12-4 and J usage is TRBJ1-5; 9 nucleotides agree with TRBD1. This CDR3 has 13 amino acids. Trimming at V came to 3 bases and at J to 15 bases, leaving 9 bases not matched to a gene. CDR3: CASSFGGTGPRHF. CDR3 coding DNA: TGTGCCAGCAGTTTTGGGGGGACAGGGCCTCGGCATTTT.

The chain links TRBV19 to TRBJ2-3; D may correspond to TRBD1 or TRBD2 (6 bases each). The CDR3 runs 13 residues. Trimming took 10 bases from V and 4 from J, leaving 15 bases between them. Per the germline V gene, CDR1 is LNHDA and CDR2 is SQIVND (reference sequence). This CDR3 is CATRERGADTQYF. In DNA, the CDR3 is TGTGCCACTCGCGAGAGGGGGGCAGATACGCAGTATTTT. Full variable domain (outside the CDR3, taken from reference TRBV19 and TRBJ2-3): DGGITQSPKYLFRKEGQNVTLSCEQNLNHDAMYWYRQDPGQGLRLIYYSQIVNDFQKGDIAEGYSVSREKKESFPLTVTSAQKNPTAFYLCATRERGADTQYFGPGTRLTVL.

The V call is TRBV3-1 (or the pseudogene TRBV3-2), the J call TRBJ1-2; TRBD1 matches 9 bases. Trimming removed 4 bases from V and 7 bases from J; junction bases left unmatched: 16. The CDR3 runs to 17 residues. The germline gives CDR1 LGHDT, CDR2 YNNKEL (reference sequence). The CDR3 region is CASSLNPPTGGVGGYTF. CDR3 sequence (DNA): TGTGCCAGCAGCCTAAACCCCCCGACAGGGGGAGTGGGTGGCTACACCTTC.

CDR3 residues: CSVDPGSYGYTF. CDR3 DNA sequence: TGCAGCGTTGATCCGGGATCCTATGGCTACACCTTC. The chain combines TRBV29-1 with TRBJ1-2, with D unresolved. Germline V lookup: CDR1 SQVTM, CDR2 ANQGSEA. The length of the CDR3 is 12 residues. The V end was cut by 3 bases, the J end by 4 bases, with 9 bases between.

The chain recombines TRBV6-1 with TRBJ1-2, with 7 bases lining up with TRBD1. After removal of 4 bases from V and 4 bases from J, the junction contained 12 bases not matched to a gene. This CDR3 region has 16 residues. Looked up from germline, CDR1 is MNHNS and CDR2 is SASEGT. CDR3 region: CASSVSSTGIGYGYTF. The CDR3 DNA sequence: TGTGCCAGCAGTGTTTCATCGACAGGGATCGGCTATGGCTACACCTTC.

The V call is TRBV6-5, the J call TRBJ1-5, with D possibly being TRBD1 (6 bases). The CDR3 extends over 14 amino acids. Looked up from germline, CDR1 is MNHEY and CDR2 is SVGAGI. Trimming stripped 6 bases from V and 3 bases from J, with 12 bases between. The CDR3 DNA reads TGTGCCAGCAGGCTTGACAGGAACAATCAGCCCCAGCATTTT. Amino acid sequence: CASRLDRNNQPQHF.

The gene calls are TRBV5-1 and TRBJ2-1; TRBD2 matches 11 bases. The germline gives CDR1 SGHRS, CDR2 YFSETQ. The CDR3 has 15 amino acids. The trim removed 2 bases at V and 6 bases at J, leaving 4 bases unmatched. The CDR3 DNA reads TGCGCCAGCAGCTTCGGACTAGCGGGCCTCAATGAGCAGTTCTTC. It encodes CASSFGLAGLNEQFF.

The chain uses TRBV9 and TRBJ2-6; 11 positions match TRBD2. The V gene's germline CDR1 is SGDLS and CDR2 YYNGEE. Trimming took 3 bases from V and 0 from J; bases not matched to a gene: 5. The CDR3 spans 18 residues. CDR3 sequence (DNA): TGTGCCAGCAGCGGTAGCGGGAGGGAAATCTCTGGGGCCAACGTCCTGACTTTC. As protein: CASSGSGREISGANVLTF.

The chain couples TRBV19 to TRBJ2-3; D is tentatively TRBD1 or TRBD2 (5 bases each). Germline V gene sequence: CDR1 LNHDA, CDR2 SQIVND (reference sequence). CDR3 length: 13 amino acids. The germline V and J ends were trimmed by 3 bases and 2 bases, with 6 bases remaining between them. The CDR3 is CASSMGVTDTQYF. The CDR3 region has the DNA TGTGCCAGTAGTATGGGGGTCACAGATACGCAGTATTTT.

This clone appeared once. The CDR3 spells CASKGGREQGYGNTIYF. The CDR3 coding sequence is TGTGCCAGCAAAGGAGGAAGAGAGCAGGGGTACGGAAACACCATATATTTT. The chain recombines TRBV27 with TRBJ1-3; maybe TRBD1 (6 bases). The CDR3 length is 17 residues. Germline CDR1 is MNHEY and CDR2 is SMNVEV (reference sequence). Trimming stripped 7 bases from V and 4 bases from J, with 23 bases between.

The chain employs TRBV7-2 and TRBJ1-3; D is ambiguous. The germline V gene encodes CDR1 SGHTA and CDR2 FQGNSA. The length of the CDR3 is 15 residues. V lost 4 bases and J lost 2, with 12 bases in between. In DNA form, the CDR3 reads TGTGCCAGCAGCTCCTTGGGCCGGCCTGGAAACACCATATATTTT. It translates to CASSSLGRPGNTIYF.